This T cell receptor beta chain was identified during a study of CD8+ T cells in alopecia areata. Once RNA had been extracted, it was reverse transcribed into cDNA to act as the sequencing template. Here immunoSEQ multiplex PCR was the method, and the copy in TCRdb shows in-frame clones only, minus some. Of 7,500 to 9,000 clones in the sample, less than 85% were seen once. The CDR3 extends over 13 amino acids. Trimming cost V 4 bases and J 1 base; bases outside gene matches: 1. Germline V gene lookup returns CDR1 KGHSH and CDR2 LQKENI. Whole-study results and caveats: Higher clonality than in normal scalp was seen in lesional scalp, especially alopecia totalis/universalis.

This clone was picked up a small number of times. Antigen: not known. For five patients taking part in the biomarker study, CD4+ cells were further sorted into CD25+CD127- cells. Isolation of CD4+ and CD8+ T cells from PBMCs was achieved by sorting. What was sequenced was CD4+ Tregs sorted from blood. The chain joins TRBV18 to TRBJ2-7, with TRBD1 matching 7 bases. This clonotype originated in a human donor with alopecia areata. CDR3 residues: CASSRDRSYEQYF. CDR3 DNA: TGTGCCAGCTCACGGGACAGATCCTACGAGCAGTACTTC.